This note documents a single TCR beta chain sequence. Its antigen is unidentified. The sample comes from a study of T cells in localized non-small cell lung cancer. CDR3 size: 15 residues. The uninvolved lung lay at least 2 cm from the tumor margin and lacked atypia. Findings and limits, study-wide: The appearance of a median approximately 57 of the top 100 tumor clones was seen in adjacent lung. Uninvolved adjacent lung showed higher T cell clonality than tumor. Longer survival (overall) was linked to higher T cell density in blood.

Profiled with immunoSEQ multiplex PCR; TCRdb holds only in-frame clones, not every one. In the table there are more than 1,500 clones, roughly 25% of which are singletons. The J gene is TRBJ2-7, the V gene TRBV12-2; the table gives TRBD2 as D, unverified against the DNA. TRBV12-2 is a pseudogene. The sample here was normal lung tissue next to the tumor, taken before any cancer treatment. The sequence was obtained from a female donor at least 60 years old with stage II lung adenocarcinoma. The CDR3 nucleotides are TGTGCCACATATTCGGCCCTTGGGAGTAGCGACGAGCAGTACTTC. Translating gives CATYSALGSSDEQYF.